This T cell receptor beta chain was documented in a study of early T cells in non-severe SARS-CoV-2 infection (dated by TCRdb to 2020 to 2022). A note on the overall study: TCR sequencing used bulk RNA from unsorted whole blood, so alpha and beta chains could not be paired.

Set within a cohort of healthcare workers in London, UK, this nested case-control study involved weekly PCR testing of nasopharyngeal swabs along with blood sampling. Healthcare workers were recruited during the week of the UK lockdown, between 23 and 31 March 2020, and followed weekly for up to 16 weeks. The investigation overall reported the following: Matching against VDJdb was skewed toward anti-spike CD8 responses, likely underestimated virus-specific expansions, and missed private and CD4 specificities.

This clonotype appeared many times. Its binding antigen is unknown. No clone much larger than this one lies a single base away; base qualities are absent. The library was obtained by 5' RACE. The reads were generated on a NextSeq 500. To correct for sequencing error and PCR bias, the TCR library protocol tagged individual cDNA molecules with unique molecular identifiers. Both TCR alpha and beta chains were sequenced, and tight co-correlation was observed between alpha and beta sequence abundances in each sample. For the original study's pipeline: Decombinator V4 was used to annotate TCR sequences for V gene, J gene and CDR3. TCRs were defined as expanded if a significant change between any two time points was detected under a Poisson model with p below 0.0001. TCR abundances were normalised to the total number of TCRs sequenced per sample and expressed as counts per million. VDJdb, accessed 1 November 2021, was searched for CMV, EBV and SARS-CoV-2 annotated TCRs, excluding TCRs annotated for multiple antigens. TCRdb reanalyzed the raw reads on its own, using fastp at Q25 for trimming and MiXCR for clone calling, and kept in-frame beta chains. Identical CDR3 proteins give one entry, which carries the most common genes and DNA. For this entry, the V and J calls and clone size follow TCRdb and not the study's own pipeline. The sample has about 34,000 distinct CDR3 sequences on record, 6% to 7.5% of them singletons. The ten biggest clones cover 13% of the sample.

The starting material was whole blood, obtained at baseline. This TCR was sampled from an adult who was a healthcare worker with PCR-confirmed SARS-CoV-2 infection or an uninfected control (not recorded which).

Here is the DNA: TGTGCCAGCAGCGGGATTAACTATGGCTACACCTTC. This is translated as CASSGINYGYTF. The chain links TRBV28 with TRBJ1-2; the D gene is not confidently resolved. Looking up the germline V gene yields CDR1 MDHEN and CDR2 SYDVKM. The CDR3 runs 12 residues from the cysteine to the phenylalanine. Only the CDR3 DNA is retained, 36 bases long and in frame from the first base. Trimming removed 6 bases from V and 1 base from J, leaving 6 bases between the germline ends.